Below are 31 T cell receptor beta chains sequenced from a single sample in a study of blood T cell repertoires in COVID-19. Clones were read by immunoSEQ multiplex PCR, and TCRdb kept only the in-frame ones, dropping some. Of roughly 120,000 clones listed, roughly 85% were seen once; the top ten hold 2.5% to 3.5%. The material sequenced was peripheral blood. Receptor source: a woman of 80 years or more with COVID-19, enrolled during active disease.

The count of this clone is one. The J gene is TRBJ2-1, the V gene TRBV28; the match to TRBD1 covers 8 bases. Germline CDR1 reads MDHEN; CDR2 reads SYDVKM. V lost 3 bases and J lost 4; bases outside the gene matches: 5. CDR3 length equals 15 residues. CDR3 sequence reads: CASSFRTGSYNEQFF. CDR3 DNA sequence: TGTGCCAGCAGTTTCCGGACAGGGTCTTACAATGAGCAGTTCTTC.

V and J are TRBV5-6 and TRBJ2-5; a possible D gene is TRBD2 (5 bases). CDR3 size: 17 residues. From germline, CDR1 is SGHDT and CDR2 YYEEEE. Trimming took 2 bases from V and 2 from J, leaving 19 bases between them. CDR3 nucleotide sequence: TGTGCCAGCAGCTTCGGGCTAGCAAGCATGGGGCAAGAGACCCAGTACTTC. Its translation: CASSFGLASMGQETQYF.

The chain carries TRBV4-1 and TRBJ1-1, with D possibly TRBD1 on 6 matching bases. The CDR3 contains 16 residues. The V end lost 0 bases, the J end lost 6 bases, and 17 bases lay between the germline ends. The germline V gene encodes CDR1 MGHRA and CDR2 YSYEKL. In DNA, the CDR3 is TGCGCCAGCAGCCAAGAAGCTCAGGGGATATTCGCTGAAGCTTTCTTT. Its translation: CASSQEAQGIFAEAFF.

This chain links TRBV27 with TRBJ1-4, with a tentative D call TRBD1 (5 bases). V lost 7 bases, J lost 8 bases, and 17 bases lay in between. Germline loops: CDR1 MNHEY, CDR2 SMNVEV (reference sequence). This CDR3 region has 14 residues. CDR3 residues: CASKRQGGGEKLFF. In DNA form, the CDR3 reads TGTGCCAGCAAACGGCAGGGAGGAGGAGAAAAACTGTTTTTT.

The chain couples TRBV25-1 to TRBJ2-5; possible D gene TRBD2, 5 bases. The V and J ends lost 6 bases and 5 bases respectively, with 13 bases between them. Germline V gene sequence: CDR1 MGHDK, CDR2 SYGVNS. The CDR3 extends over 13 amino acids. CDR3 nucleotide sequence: TGTGCCAGCAGCGCACTAGGGTTGGAGACCCAGTACTTC. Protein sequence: CASSALGLETQYF. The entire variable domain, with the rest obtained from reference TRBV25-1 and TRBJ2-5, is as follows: EADIYQTPRYLVIGTGKKITLECSQTMGHDKMYWYQQDPGMELHLIHYSYGVNSTEKGDLSSESTVSRIRTEHFPLTLESARPSHTSQYLCASSALGLETQYFGPGTRLLVL.

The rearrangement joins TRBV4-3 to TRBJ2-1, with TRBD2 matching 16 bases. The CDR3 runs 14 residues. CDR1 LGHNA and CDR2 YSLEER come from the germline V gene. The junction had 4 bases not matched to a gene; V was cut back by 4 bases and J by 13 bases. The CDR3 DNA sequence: TGCGCCAGCAGCCCGGGGACTAGCGGGAGGGCCCAGTTCTTC. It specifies CASSPGTSGRAQFF.

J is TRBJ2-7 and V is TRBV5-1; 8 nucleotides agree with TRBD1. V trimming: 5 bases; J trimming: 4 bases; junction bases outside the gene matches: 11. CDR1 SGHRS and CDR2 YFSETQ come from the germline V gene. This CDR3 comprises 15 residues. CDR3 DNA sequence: TGCGCCAGCAGTGACCGGGACAGGAAAATGTACGAGCAGTACTTC. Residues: CASSDRDRKMYEQYF. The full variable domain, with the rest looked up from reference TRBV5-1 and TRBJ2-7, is KAGVTQTPRYLIKTRGQQVTLSCSPISGHRSVSWYQQTPGQGLQFLFEYFSETQRNKGNFPGRFSGRQFSNSRSEMNVSTLELGDSALYLCASSDRDRKMYEQYFGPGTRLTVT.

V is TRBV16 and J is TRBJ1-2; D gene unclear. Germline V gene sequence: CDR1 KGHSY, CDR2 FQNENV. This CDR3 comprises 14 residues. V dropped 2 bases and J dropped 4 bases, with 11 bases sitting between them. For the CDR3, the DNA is TGTGCCAGCAGCCAAACCCAGGTGGGCTATGGCTACACCTTC. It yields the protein CASSQTQVGYGYTF. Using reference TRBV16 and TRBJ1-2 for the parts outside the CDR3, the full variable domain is GEEVAQTPKHLVRGEGQKAKLYCAPIKGHSYVFWYQQVLKNEFKFLISFQNENVFDETGMPKERFSAKCLPNSPCSLEIQATKLEDSAVYFCASSQTQVGYGYTFGSGTRLTVV.

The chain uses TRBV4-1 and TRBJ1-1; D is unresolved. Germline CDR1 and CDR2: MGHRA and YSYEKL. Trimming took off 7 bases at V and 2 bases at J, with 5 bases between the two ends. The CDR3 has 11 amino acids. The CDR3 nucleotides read TGCGCCAGCACGGGAAACACTGAAGCTTTCTTT. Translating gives CASTGNTEAFF.

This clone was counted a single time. CDR3 loop: CASSPPGTGGVSQYEQYF. CDR3 DNA sequence: TGCGCCAGCAGTCCACCCGGGACAGGAGGGGTAAGCCAGTACGAGCAGTACTTC. V gene TRBV23-1 combines with J gene TRBJ2-7, with 8 bases that match TRBD1. TRBV23-1 is designated an ORF whose function remains uncertain. Trimming cost V 4 bases and J 4 bases; bases outside gene matches: 18. The CDR3 totals 18 residues.

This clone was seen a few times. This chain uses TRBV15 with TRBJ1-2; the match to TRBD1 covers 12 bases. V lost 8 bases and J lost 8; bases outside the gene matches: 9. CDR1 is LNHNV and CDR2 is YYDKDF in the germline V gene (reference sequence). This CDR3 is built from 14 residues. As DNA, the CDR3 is TGTGCCACCTCCCCCGGGACAGGGGGCAGGGGCTACACCTTC. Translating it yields CATSPGTGGRGYTF.

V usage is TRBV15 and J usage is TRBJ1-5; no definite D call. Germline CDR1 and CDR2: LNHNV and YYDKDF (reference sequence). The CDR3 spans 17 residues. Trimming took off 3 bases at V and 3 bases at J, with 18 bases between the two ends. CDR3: CATSSPREGSLNQPQHF. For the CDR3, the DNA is TGTGCCACCAGCAGCCCCCGGGAGGGTTCCCTCAATCAGCCCCAGCATTTT.

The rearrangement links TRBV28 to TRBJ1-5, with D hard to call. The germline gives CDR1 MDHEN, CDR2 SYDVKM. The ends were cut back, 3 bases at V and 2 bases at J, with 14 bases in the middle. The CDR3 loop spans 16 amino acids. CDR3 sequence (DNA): TGTGCCAGCAGTTTGGAGGGCCTGTCAGGCAATCAGCCCCAGCATTTT. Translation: CASSLEGLSGNQPQHF.

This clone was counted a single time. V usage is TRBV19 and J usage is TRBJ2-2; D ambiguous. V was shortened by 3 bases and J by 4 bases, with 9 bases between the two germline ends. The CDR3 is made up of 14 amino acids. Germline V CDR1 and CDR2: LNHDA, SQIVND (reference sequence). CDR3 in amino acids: CASSIGAATGELFF. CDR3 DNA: TGTGCCAGTAGTATTGGAGCAGCCACCGGGGAGCTGTTTTTT.

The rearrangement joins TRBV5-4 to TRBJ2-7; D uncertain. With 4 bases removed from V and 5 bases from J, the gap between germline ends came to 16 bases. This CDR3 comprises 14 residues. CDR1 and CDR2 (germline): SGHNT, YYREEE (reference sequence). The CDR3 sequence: CASSTYMEIHEQYF. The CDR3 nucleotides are TGTGCCAGCAGCACTTACATGGAGATCCACGAGCAGTACTTC.

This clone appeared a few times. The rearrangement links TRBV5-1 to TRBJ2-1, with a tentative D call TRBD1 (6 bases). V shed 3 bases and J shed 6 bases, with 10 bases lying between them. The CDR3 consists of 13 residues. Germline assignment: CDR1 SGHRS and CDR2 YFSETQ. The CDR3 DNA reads TGCGCCAGCAGCTACACAGGGAGCAATGAGCAGTTCTTC. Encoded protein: CASSYTGSNEQFF.

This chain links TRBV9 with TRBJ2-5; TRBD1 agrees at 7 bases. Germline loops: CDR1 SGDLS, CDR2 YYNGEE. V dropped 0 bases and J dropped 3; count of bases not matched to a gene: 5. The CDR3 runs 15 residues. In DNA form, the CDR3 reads TGTGCCAGCAGCGTAGGACAGGGAGCAAAAGAGACCCAGTACTTC. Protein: CASSVGQGAKETQYF.

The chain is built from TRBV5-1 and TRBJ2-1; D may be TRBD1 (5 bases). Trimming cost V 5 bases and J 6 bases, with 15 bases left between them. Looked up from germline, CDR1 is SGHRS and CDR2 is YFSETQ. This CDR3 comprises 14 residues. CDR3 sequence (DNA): TGCGCCAGCAGTCAAATTCTTCAGGGCAATGAGCAGTTCTTC. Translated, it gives CASSQILQGNEQFF.

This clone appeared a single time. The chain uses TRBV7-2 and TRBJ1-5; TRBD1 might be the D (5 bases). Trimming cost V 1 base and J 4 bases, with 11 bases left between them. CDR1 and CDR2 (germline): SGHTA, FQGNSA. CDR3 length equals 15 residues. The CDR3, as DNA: TGTGCCAGCAGCTTAGGAAAGGGGTTGAATCAGCCCCAGCATTTT. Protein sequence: CASSLGKGLNQPQHF.

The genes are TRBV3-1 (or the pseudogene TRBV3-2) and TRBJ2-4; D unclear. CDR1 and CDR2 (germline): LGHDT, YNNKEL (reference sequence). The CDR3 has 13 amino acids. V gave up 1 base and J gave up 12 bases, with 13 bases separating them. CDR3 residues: CASSQGVLQDQYF. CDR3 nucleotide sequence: TGTGCCAGCAGCCAAGGGGTATTGCAGGATCAGTACTTC.

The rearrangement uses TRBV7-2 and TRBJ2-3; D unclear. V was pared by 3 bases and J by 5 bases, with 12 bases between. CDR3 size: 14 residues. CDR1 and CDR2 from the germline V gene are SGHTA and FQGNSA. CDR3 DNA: TGTGCCAGCAGCTTGCCCATAGCCCAAGATACGCAGTATTTT. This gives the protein CASSLPIAQDTQYF.

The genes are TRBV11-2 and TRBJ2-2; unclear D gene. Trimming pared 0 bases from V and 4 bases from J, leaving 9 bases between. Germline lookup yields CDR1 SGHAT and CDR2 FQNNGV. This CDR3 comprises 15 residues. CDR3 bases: TGTGCCAGCAGCTTAGACTGGCCTCCCACCGGGGAGCTGTTTTTT. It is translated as CASSLDWPPTGELFF.

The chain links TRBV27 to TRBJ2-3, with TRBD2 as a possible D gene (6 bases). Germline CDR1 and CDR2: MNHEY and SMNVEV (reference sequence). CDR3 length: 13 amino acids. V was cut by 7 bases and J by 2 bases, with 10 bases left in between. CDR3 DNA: TGTGCCAGCACGGGAGCGGACACAGATACGCAGTATTTT. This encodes CASTGADTDTQYF.

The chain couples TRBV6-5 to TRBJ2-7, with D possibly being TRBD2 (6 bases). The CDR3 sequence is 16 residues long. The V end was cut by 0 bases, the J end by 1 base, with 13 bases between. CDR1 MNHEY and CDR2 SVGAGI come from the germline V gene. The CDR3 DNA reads TGTGCCAGCAGTTACTCGTCGGATAGCGGTTCCTACGAGCAGTACTTC. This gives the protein CASSYSSDSGSYEQYF.

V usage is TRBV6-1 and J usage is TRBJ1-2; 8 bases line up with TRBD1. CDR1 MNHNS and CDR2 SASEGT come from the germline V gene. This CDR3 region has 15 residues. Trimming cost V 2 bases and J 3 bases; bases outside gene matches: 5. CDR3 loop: CASSERQGRYYGYTF. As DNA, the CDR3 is TGTGCCAGCAGTGAACGACAGGGGCGCTACTATGGCTACACCTTC.

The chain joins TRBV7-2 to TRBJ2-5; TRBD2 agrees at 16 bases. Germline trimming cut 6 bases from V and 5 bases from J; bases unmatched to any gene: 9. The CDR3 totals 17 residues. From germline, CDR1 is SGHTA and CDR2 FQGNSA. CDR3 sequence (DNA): TGTGCCAGCAGACCACCGGGACTAGCGGGAGGGGGGGAGACCCAGTACTTC. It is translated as CASRPPGLAGGGETQYF.

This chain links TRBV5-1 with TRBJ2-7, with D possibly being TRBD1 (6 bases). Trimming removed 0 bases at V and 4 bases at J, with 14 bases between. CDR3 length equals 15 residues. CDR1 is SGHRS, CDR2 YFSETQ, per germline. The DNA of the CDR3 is TGCGCCAGCAGCTTGGATGCGGGCAGGGGTTACGAGCAGTACTTC. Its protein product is CASSLDAGRGYEQYF.

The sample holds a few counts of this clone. CDR3 DNA: TGTGCTAGTGGTCCAGGGGGCAGGGAGCAGTTCTTC. Translation: CASGPGGREQFF. The J gene is TRBJ2-1, the V gene TRBV12-5, with 8 nucleotides matching TRBD1. Germline V gives CDR1 LGHNT, CDR2 FRNRAP. This CDR3 contains 12 residues. V was clipped by 5 bases and J by 10 bases; unmatched bases: 4.

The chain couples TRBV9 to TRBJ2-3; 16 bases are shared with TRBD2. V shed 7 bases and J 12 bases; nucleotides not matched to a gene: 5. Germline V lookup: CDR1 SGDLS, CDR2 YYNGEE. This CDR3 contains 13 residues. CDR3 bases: TGTGCCAGCGAGGGACTAGCGGGAGGGTTCCAGTATTTT. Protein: CASEGLAGGFQYF.

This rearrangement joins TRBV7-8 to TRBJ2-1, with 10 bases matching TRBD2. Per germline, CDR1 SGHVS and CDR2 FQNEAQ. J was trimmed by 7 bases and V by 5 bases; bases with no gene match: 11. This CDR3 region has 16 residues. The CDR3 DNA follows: TGTGCCAGCAGCCCAGCCCCTAGCGGGGGTAGTAATGAGCAGTTCTTC. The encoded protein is CASSPAPSGGSNEQFF.

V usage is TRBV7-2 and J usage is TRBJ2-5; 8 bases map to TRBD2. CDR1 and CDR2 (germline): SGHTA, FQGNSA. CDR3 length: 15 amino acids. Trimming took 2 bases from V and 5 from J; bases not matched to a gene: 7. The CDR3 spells CASSLQAGVRETQYF. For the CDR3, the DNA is TGTGCCAGCAGCTTACAAGCGGGAGTACGGGAGACCCAGTACTTC. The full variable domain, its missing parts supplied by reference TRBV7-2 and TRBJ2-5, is GAGVSQSPSNKVTEKGKDVELRCDPISGHTALYWYRQSLGQGLEFLIYFQGNSAPDKSGLPSDRFSAERTGGSVSTLTIQRTQQEDSAVYLCASSLQAGVRETQYFGPGTRLLVL.